The next 29 T cell receptor beta chains were all read from a single sample in a study of blood T cell repertoires in COVID-19. Data came from immunoSEQ multiplex PCR; TCRdb stores just in-frame clones and leaves some out. The repertoire holds 100,000 to 150,000 clones, with around four fifths as singletons. The sample was peripheral blood. The source of these receptors is a man older than 75 with active or convalescent COVID-19.

The V call is TRBV4-3, the J call TRBJ1-5; D remains unclear. The V gene's germline CDR1 is LGHNA and CDR2 YSLEER. This CDR3 region has 14 residues. The V end lost 0 bases, the J end lost 6 bases, and 9 bases lay between the germline ends. Written as DNA, the CDR3 is TGCGCCAGCAGCCAAGAGACCGGGAGTCAGCCCCAGCATTTT. Amino acid sequence: CASSQETGSQPQHF.

V is TRBV7-9 and J is TRBJ1-1; D may be TRBD1 (5 bases). Germline V CDR1 and CDR2: SEHNR, FQNEAQ (reference sequence). V lost 1 base and J lost 4, with 13 bases in between. This CDR3 has 15 residues. This CDR3 reads CASSLGGQGATEAFF. CDR3 DNA: TGTGCCAGCAGCTTAGGAGGACAAGGGGCCACTGAAGCTTTCTTT.

V is TRBV7-8 and J is TRBJ1-1, with D perhaps matching TRBD1 (5 bases). Germline V gives CDR1 SGHVS, CDR2 FQNEAQ. This CDR3 has 14 residues. Trimming removed 5 bases from V and 0 bases from J, with 10 bases in between. CDR3 amino acids: CASSLGLMNTEAFF. The DNA of the CDR3 is TGTGCCAGCAGCCTGGGACTGATGAACACTGAAGCTTTCTTT.

This chain links TRBV5-1 with TRBJ2-2; 7 positions agree with TRBD1. V gave up 0 bases and J gave up 4 bases; unmatched junction bases: 3. CDR1 and CDR2 from the germline V gene are SGHRS and YFSETQ. CDR3 length: 15 amino acids. CDR3 DNA: TGCGCCAGCAGCTTGGGACAGGGTATCACCGGGGAGCTGTTTTTT. This encodes CASSLGQGITGELFF.

This clone was seen once. The CDR3 protein is CSVKNPGQSNTGELFF. CDR3 sequence (DNA): TGCAGCGTTAAGAACCCGGGACAGTCGAACACCGGGGAGCTGTTTTTT. The rearrangement links TRBV29-1 to TRBJ2-2; 7 bases agree with TRBD1. This CDR3 is 16 amino acids long. Germline assignment: CDR1 SQVTM and CDR2 ANQGSEA. The trim removed 5 bases at V and 0 bases at J, leaving 9 bases unmatched.

The rearrangement uses TRBV6-6 and TRBJ1-1; D not resolved. The V end lost 8 bases, the J end lost 1 base, and 11 bases lay between the germline ends. The CDR3 runs 13 residues. Germline V CDR1 and CDR2: MNHNY, SVGAGI (reference sequence). CDR3 nucleotide sequence: TGTGCCAGCTATCTCGGGTCGAACACTGAAGCTTTCTTT. Protein sequence: CASYLGSNTEAFF.

Of note for this clone: Other DNA sequences from this sample encode an identical CDR3 as well. The chain carries TRBV7-6 and TRBJ2-7, with 8 bases aligning to TRBD1. The germline gives CDR1 SGHVS, CDR2 FNYEAQ. The CDR3 contains 14 residues. V gave up 5 bases and J gave up 3 bases; unmatched junction bases: 6. The CDR3, as DNA: TGTGCCAGCAGCCTAGGACAGGGTGGCTACGAGCAGTACTTC. It codes for CASSLGQGGYEQYF.

The CDR3 DNA is TGTGCCAGCAGCTTATTCAGAGACAGGGGAGGTACTGAAGCTTTCTTT. The encoded protein is CASSLFRDRGGTEAFF. V and J are TRBV7-2 and TRBJ1-1; 8 nucleotides match TRBD1. The ends lost 2 bases at V and 5 bases at J; junction bases unmatched: 10. The germline V gene encodes CDR1 SGHTA and CDR2 FQGNSA. There are 16 residues in the CDR3.

This clone was detected only once. The chain is built from TRBV10-3 and TRBJ2-5; no reliable D call. CDR3 size: 13 residues. CDR1 and CDR2 (germline): ENHRY, SYGVKD. V was trimmed by 6 bases and J by 5 bases, leaving 13 bases between them. This CDR3 reads CAIRDSNWETQYF. The CDR3 nucleotides read TGTGCCATCAGAGATAGCAATTGGGAGACCCAGTACTTC.

The CDR3 sequence: CASSLDYRGAATNEKLFF. The CDR3 region has the DNA TGTGCCAGCAGCTTAGATTACAGGGGAGCGGCAACTAATGAAAAACTGTTTTTT. The chain joins TRBV7-2 to TRBJ1-4; 7 positions match TRBD1. J gave up 0 bases and V 1 base, and 8 bases lay outside the gene matches. This CDR3 region has 18 residues. Looked up from germline, CDR1 is SGHTA and CDR2 is FQGNSA.

CDR3 protein: CASSLEGSRGNGYTF. CDR3 nucleotides: TGTGCCAGCAGCTTAGAAGGCTCCCGGGGGAATGGCTACACCTTC. The genes are TRBV7-2 and TRBJ1-2, with D perhaps matching TRBD1 (5 bases). CDR1 and CDR2 from the germline V gene are SGHTA and FQGNSA. The V gene lost 1 base and the J gene lost 6 bases, with 15 bases spanning the gap. This CDR3 contains 15 residues.

The chain has TRBV2 and TRBJ2-3; the match to TRBD2 covers 9 bases. In germline, CDR1 is SNHLY, CDR2 FYNNEI. This CDR3 comprises 15 residues. The V gene end was trimmed by 6 bases and the J gene end by 4 bases; junction bases not matched to a gene: 8. The CDR3 sequence: CASRPTGTSPDTQYF. In DNA, the CDR3 is TGTGCCAGCAGACCCACCGGGACTAGCCCAGATACGCAGTATTTT.

The V gene is TRBV6-6, the J gene TRBJ1-5; 7 positions match TRBD1. The V segment lost 6 bases and the J segment 0 bases; nucleotides outside the gene matches: 8. Per germline, CDR1 MNHNY and CDR2 SVGAGI (reference sequence). CDR3 length: 16 amino acids. Here the CDR3 reads CASRQDRAYSNQPQHF. The CDR3 DNA reads TGTGCCAGCAGACAAGACAGGGCTTATAGCAATCAGCCCCAGCATTTT.

The chain is built from TRBV7-9 and TRBJ2-1; 14 nucleotides align to TRBD2. Germline trimming cut 0 bases from V and 10 bases from J; bases unmatched to any gene: 8. The CDR3 spans 17 residues. Germline assignment: CDR1 SEHNR and CDR2 FQNEAQ (reference sequence). The CDR3 region has the DNA TGTGCCAGCAGCTTAGCCGGACTAGCGGGGGGCCTGAAGGAGCAGTTCTTC. Translation gives CASSLAGLAGGLKEQFF.

The chain has TRBV5-4 and TRBJ2-7, with 10 bases aligning to TRBD2. The CDR3 runs 16 residues. Looked up from germline, CDR1 is SGHNT and CDR2 is YYREEE (reference sequence). The ends lost 0 bases at V and 0 bases at J; junction bases unmatched: 3. CDR3 residues: CASSLGSSGGSYEQYF. Here the CDR3 DNA reads TGTGCCAGCAGCTTGGGGTCTAGCGGGGGCTCCTACGAGCAGTACTTC.

V and J are TRBV5-1 and TRBJ1-1, with unresolved D. Between the trimmed V and J ends, which lost 0 bases and 10 bases, there was a span of 13 bases. CDR3 length: 13 amino acids. Germline assignment: CDR1 SGHRS and CDR2 YFSETQ. CDR3 amino acids: CASSLGSEVGAFF. Written as DNA, the CDR3 is TGCGCCAGCAGCTTGGGGAGCGAAGTAGGAGCTTTCTTT.

This chain uses TRBV4-1 with TRBJ1-1; TRBD1 is a possible D gene (6 bases). Germline values: CDR1 MGHRA, CDR2 YSYEKL. V dropped 0 bases and J dropped 2 bases, with 10 bases sitting between them. This CDR3 has 15 residues. The CDR3 DNA reads as TGCGCCAGCAGCCAAGATTTACAGGGAAACACTGAAGCTTTCTTT. Protein product: CASSQDLQGNTEAFF.

This clone was recorded a few times. The chain has TRBV12-5 and TRBJ1-5; 9 bases fit TRBD1. The germline CDR1 and CDR2 sequences are LGHNT and FRNRAP. CDR3 size: 17 residues. V lost 1 base, J lost 3 bases, and 7 bases stayed unmatched. For the CDR3, the DNA is TGTGCTAGTGGTTTGGCACAGGGGGCGGGAGACAATCAGCCCCAGCATTTT. Its protein product is CASGLAQGAGDNQPQHF.

The V and J genes are TRBV2 and TRBJ2-7; possibly TRBD1 for D (6 bases). The length of the CDR3 is 15 residues. CDR1 and CDR2 (germline): SNHLY, FYNNEI. The V and J ends lost 0 bases and 0 bases respectively, with 9 bases between them. This CDR3 is CASSEAMDSSYEQYF. CDR3 in DNA: TGTGCCAGCAGTGAAGCAATGGACAGCTCCTACGAGCAGTACTTC.

This chain's CDR3 is CASSQTGTANEKLFF. The CDR3 DNA reads TGTGCCAGCAGCCAAACCGGGACAGCTAATGAAAAACTGTTTTTT. The V call is TRBV28, the J call TRBJ1-4; 7 positions agree with TRBD1. CDR3 length equals 15 residues. Germline CDR1 is MDHEN and CDR2 is SYDVKM. V dropped 6 bases and J dropped 3; count of bases not matched to a gene: 7.

The gene calls are TRBV2 and TRBJ1-5; D is undetermined. The germline V gene encodes CDR1 SNHLY and CDR2 FYNNEI. This CDR3 region has 13 residues. Trimming pared 6 bases from V and 0 bases from J, leaving 6 bases between. This CDR3 reads CASSDNSNQPQHF. The CDR3 DNA is TGTGCCAGCAGCGACAATAGCAATCAGCCCCAGCATTTT.

This chain connects TRBV11-2 to TRBJ2-5; D perhaps matches TRBD1 (5 bases). V was clipped by 1 base and J by 4 bases, with 10 bases between them. CDR3 length equals 14 residues. CDR1 SGHAT and CDR2 FQNNGV come from the germline V gene. Here the CDR3 DNA reads TGTGCCAGCAGCTTAGTCGGTCAGGGAGAGACCCAGTACTTC. Amino acids: CASSLVGQGETQYF.

This clone was seen a handful of times. The chain is built from TRBV5-4 and TRBJ2-3; 9 bases match TRBD1. This CDR3 is 16 amino acids long. V trimming: 2 bases; J trimming: 0 bases; junction bases outside the gene matches: 4. Germline values: CDR1 SGHNT, CDR2 YYREEE (reference sequence). The DNA of the CDR3 is TGTGCCAGCAGCTTCGGGACAGGGACTAGCACAGATACGCAGTATTTT. It translates to CASSFGTGTSTDTQYF.

A single count supports this clone. The CDR3 bases are TGTGCCAGCAGCGTAGGACGGGGATACAATGAGCAGTTCTTC. It translates to CASSVGRGYNEQFF. V and J are TRBV9 and TRBJ2-1, with TRBD2 as a possible D gene (5 bases). From germline, CDR1 is SGDLS and CDR2 YYNGEE. CDR3 length equals 14 residues. V was cut by 0 bases and J by 4 bases, with 8 bases left in between.

This clone showed up just a few times. CDR3 loop: CASSFGVQNGYTF. DNA of the CDR3: TGTGCCAGCAGTTTCGGGGTCCAGAATGGCTACACCTTC. V usage is TRBV28 and J usage is TRBJ1-2, with D hard to call. The V gene's germline CDR1 is MDHEN and CDR2 SYDVKM. This CDR3 contains 13 residues. Deletions cut 3 bases from V and 6 bases from J, with 11 bases between.

The chain uses TRBV20-1 and TRBJ2-2; 7 nucleotides agree with TRBD2. This CDR3 spans 14 amino acids. V lost 3 bases and J lost 2; bases outside the gene matches: 3. The V gene's germline CDR1 is DFQATT and CDR2 SNEGSKA (reference sequence). The CDR3 is CSASGTTNTGELFF. CDR3 sequence (DNA): TGCAGTGCTAGTGGGACTACCAACACCGGGGAGCTGTTTTTT.

The chain recombines TRBV6-4 with TRBJ2-5; 12 bases are shared with TRBD2. The germline gives CDR1 MRHNA, CDR2 SNTAGT. This CDR3 comprises 15 residues. The J segment lost 5 bases and the V segment lost 6 bases, leaving 7 bases of the junction unmatched. The CDR3 spells CASSPTSGGVETQYF. The CDR3 DNA is TGTGCCAGCAGCCCGACTAGCGGGGGAGTGGAGACCCAGTACTTC.

The J gene is TRBJ2-1, the V gene TRBV7-9; D remains ambiguous. V lost 5 bases and J 16 bases, leaving 21 bases between the germline ends. This CDR3 spans 13 amino acids. CDR1 and CDR2 (germline): SEHNR, FQNEAQ (reference sequence). The CDR3 sequence: CASSTTHASVAFF. The CDR3 DNA sequence: TGTGCCAGCAGCACCACCCATGCGTCGGTTGCTTTCTTC. Using reference TRBV7-9 and TRBJ2-1 for the parts outside the CDR3, the full variable domain is DTGVSQNPRHKITKRGQNVTFRCDPISEHNRLYWYRQTLGQGPEFLTYFQNEAQLEKSRLLSDRFSAERPKGSFSTLEIQRTEQGDSAMYLCASSTTHASVAFFGPGTRLTVL.

The chain has TRBV10-3 and TRBJ2-2; D possibly corresponds to TRBD2 (5 bases). The CDR3 is made up of 15 amino acids. CDR1 is ENHRY and CDR2 is SYGVKD in the germline V gene. The ends were cut back, 2 bases at V and 4 bases at J, with 11 bases in the middle. CDR3 DNA sequence: TGTGCCATCAGTGAGAGGACTCTAGGCACCGGGGAGCTGTTTTTT. As protein: CAISERTLGTGELFF.